The following is a T cell receptor beta chain sequence with its context. What it binds is unknown. The germline V gene encodes CDR1 MNHEY and CDR2 SVGAGI. The V end lost 2 bases, the J end lost 3 bases, and 8 bases lay between the germline ends. The CDR3 consists of 15 residues. The record originates from a study of cytomegalovirus exposure and HLA in healthy donors. At the level of the study: Out of 150 million to 200 million T cells, an earlier analysis found roughly 110 million unique TCR beta sequences in total.

The PCR made use of 60 Vbeta and 13 Jbeta primers. The method was immunoSEQ multiplex PCR; TCRdb's version includes in-frame clones alone and lacks a portion of them. The data show some 30,000 clones, roughly two fifths seen once. Study-wide results and caveats: Earlier analysis looked at TCR beta V segments, and most were productive about 90% or about 30% of the time.

This sequence originates from a woman aged 50 to 60 in good health and CMV-seronegative. The chain recombines TRBV6-5 with TRBJ1-6; D gene uncertain. Sequences were obtained from PBMCs. In DNA form, the CDR3 reads TGTGCCAGCAGTTACACGGAGCTCTATAATTCACCCCTCCACTTT. Its translation: CASSYTELYNSPLHF.